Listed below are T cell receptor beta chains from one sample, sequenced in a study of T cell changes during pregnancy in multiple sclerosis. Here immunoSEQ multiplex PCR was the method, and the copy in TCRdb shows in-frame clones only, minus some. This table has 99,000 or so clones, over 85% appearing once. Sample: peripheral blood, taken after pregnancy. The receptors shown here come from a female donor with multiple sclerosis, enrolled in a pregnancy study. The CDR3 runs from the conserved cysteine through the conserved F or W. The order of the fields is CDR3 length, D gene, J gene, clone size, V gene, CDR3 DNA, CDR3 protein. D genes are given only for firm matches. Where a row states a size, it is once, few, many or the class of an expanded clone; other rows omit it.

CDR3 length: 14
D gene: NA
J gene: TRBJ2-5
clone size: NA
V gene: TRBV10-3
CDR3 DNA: TGTGCCATCAGGGCGATGGGGGGTCCGGAGACCCAGTACTTC
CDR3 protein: CAIRAMGGPETQYF

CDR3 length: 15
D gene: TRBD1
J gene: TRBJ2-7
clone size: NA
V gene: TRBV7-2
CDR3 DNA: TGTGCCAGCAGCTTCGGGACAGGGGGAGAATACGAGCAGTACTTC
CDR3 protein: CASSFGTGGEYEQYF

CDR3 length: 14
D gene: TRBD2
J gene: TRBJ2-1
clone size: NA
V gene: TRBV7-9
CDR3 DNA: TGTGCCAGCAGCTTAGCGCTACGGGAGGATGAGCAGTTCTTC
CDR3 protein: CASSLALREDEQFF

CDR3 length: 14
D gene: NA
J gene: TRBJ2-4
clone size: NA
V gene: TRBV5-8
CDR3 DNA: TGTGCCAGCAGGGAGCGGACAAGGGGGAACATTCAGTACTTC
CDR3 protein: CASRERTRGNIQYF

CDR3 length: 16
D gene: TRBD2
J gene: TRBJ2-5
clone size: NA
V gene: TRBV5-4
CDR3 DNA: TGTGCCAGCAGCTTGGGACTAGCGGGAGGGCGGGAGACCCAGTACTTC
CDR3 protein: CASSLGLAGGRETQYF

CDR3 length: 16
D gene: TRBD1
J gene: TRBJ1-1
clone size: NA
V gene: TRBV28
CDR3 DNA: TGTGCCAGCAGCCCACCGGGACAGGGGTTTAACACTGAAGCTTTCTTT
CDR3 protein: CASSPPGQGFNTEAFF

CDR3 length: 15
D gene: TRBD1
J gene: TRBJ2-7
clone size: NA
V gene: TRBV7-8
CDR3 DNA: TGTGCCAGCAGCTATAGGGACAGCGACTCCTACGAGCAGTACTTC
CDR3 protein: CASSYRDSDSYEQYF

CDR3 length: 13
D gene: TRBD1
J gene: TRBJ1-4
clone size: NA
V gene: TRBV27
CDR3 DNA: TGTGCCAGCTCGGACAGGGTGGGTGAAAAACTGTTTTTT
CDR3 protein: CASSDRVGEKLFF

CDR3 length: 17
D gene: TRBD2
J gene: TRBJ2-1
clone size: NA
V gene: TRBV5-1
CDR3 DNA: TGCGCCAGCAGCTTGGGTCTAGCGGGAGGCAAGTACAATGAGCAGTTCTTC
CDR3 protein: CASSLGLAGGKYNEQFF

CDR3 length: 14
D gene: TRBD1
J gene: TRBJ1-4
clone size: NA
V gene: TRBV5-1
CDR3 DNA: TGCGCCAGCAGGACAGGGGGGGATAATGAAAAACTGTTTTTT
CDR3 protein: CASRTGGDNEKLFF

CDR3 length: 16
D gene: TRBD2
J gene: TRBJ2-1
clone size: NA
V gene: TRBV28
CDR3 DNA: TGTGCCAGAGACCCCCCCCAACTAGCGGGAGGGGATGAGCAGTTCTTC
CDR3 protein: CARDPPQLAGGDEQFF

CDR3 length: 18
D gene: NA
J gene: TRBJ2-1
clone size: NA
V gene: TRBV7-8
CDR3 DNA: TGTGCCAGCAGCCCGGAGGGTGGTAGCGGAGGATCCTACAATGAGCAGTTCTTC
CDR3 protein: CASSPEGGSGGSYNEQFF

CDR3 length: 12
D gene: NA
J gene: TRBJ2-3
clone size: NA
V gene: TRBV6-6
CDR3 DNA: TGTGCCAGCACCAGGGCGGCAGATACGCAGTATTTT
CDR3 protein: CASTRAADTQYF

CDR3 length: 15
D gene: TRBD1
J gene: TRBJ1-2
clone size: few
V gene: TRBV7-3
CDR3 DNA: TGTGCCAGCAGCCCCGGGACAGGGTACTCGGATGGCTACACCTTC
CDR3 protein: CASSPGTGYSDGYTF

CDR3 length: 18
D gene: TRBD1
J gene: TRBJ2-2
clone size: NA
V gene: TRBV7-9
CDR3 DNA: TGTGCCAGCAGCTTATCGCCAGGGGGCGATCTGTGGACCGGGGAGCTGTTTTTT
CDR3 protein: CASSLSPGGDLWTGELFF

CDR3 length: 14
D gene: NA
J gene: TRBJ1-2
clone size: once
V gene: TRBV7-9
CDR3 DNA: TGTGCCAGCAGCTTAGAGGGAGCAGGCGCTGGCTACACCTTC
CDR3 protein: CASSLEGAGAGYTF

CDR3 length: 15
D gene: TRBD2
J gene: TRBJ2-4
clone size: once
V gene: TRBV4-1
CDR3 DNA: TGCGCCAGCAGCCAGGGACTAGCGGAAAAAAACATTCAGTACTTC
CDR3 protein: CASSQGLAEKNIQYF

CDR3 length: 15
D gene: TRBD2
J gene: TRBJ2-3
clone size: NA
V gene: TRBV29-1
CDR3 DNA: TGCAGCGTTGAAGATCGGGGCGGGAGAACGGATACGCAGTATTTT
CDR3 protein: CSVEDRGGRTDTQYF

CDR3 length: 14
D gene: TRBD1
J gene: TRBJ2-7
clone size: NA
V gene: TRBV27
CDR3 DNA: TGTGCCAGCAGTTCCCGGGACAGGGGGCGCGAGCAGTACTTC
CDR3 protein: CASSSRDRGREQYF

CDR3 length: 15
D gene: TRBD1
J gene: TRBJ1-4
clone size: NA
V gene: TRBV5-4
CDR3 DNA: TGTGCCAGCAGCTCGACAGGGGGCATAGGGGAAAAACTGTTTTTT
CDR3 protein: CASSSTGGIGEKLFF

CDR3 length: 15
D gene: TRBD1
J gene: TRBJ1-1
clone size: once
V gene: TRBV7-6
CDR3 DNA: TGTGCCAGCAGCTACCTGACAGGGGCAGGTCTTGAAGCTTTCTTT
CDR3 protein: CASSYLTGAGLEAFF

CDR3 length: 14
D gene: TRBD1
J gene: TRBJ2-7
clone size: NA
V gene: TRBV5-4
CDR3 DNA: TGTGCCAGCAGCACGAGACAGGGTTCCTACGAGCAGTACTTC
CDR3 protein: CASSTRQGSYEQYF

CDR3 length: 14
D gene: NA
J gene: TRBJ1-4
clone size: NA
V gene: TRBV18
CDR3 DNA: TGTGCCAGCTCACCACGGAGGGATGGGGAAAAACTGTTTTTT
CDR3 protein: CASSPRRDGEKLFF

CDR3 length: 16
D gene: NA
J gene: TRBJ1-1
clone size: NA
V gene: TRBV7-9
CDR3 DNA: TGTGCCAGCAGCTTAGTGCCCAGGGGACCGAACACTGAAGCTTTCTTT
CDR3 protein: CASSLVPRGPNTEAFF

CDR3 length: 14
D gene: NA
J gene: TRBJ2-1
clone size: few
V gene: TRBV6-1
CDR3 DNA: TGTGCCAGCACAGGCGGGATTTCCTACAATGAGCAGTTCTTC
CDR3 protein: CASTGGISYNEQFF